This passage covers 31 T cell receptor beta chains from one sample sequenced in a study of blood T cell repertoires in COVID-19. TCRdb keeps only in-frame clones here, not all; method: immunoSEQ multiplex PCR. The sample includes roughly 53,000 clones, over 80% seen only once; the top ten take more than 2%. Sequencing input: peripheral blood. All receptors derive from a woman older than 75 with COVID-19, enrolled during active disease.

This rearrangement joins TRBV25-1 to TRBJ2-5; 8 bases fit TRBD2. V was clipped by 4 bases and J by 2 bases; unmatched bases: 9. This CDR3 is built from 16 residues. The germline gives CDR1 MGHDK, CDR2 SYGVNS. CDR3 DNA: TGTGCCAGCAGTGCGGGAGCGGGGGACCATCAAGAGACCCAGTACTTC. Its translation: CASSAGAGDHQETQYF.

This clone occurred once. The V call is TRBV5-1, the J call TRBJ1-2, with unresolved D. Trimming shortened V by 4 bases and J by 8 bases, and 18 bases separated the two germline ends. Germline V CDR1 and CDR2: SGHRS, YFSETQ. CDR3 length: 14 residues. CDR3 in DNA: TGCGCCAGCAGCCCCGATCGCGTGATTTCCGGCTACACCTTC. Its protein is CASSPDRVISGYTF.

This chain connects TRBV30 to TRBJ1-5, with D unresolved. Trimming removed 0 bases from V and 1 base from J, with 13 bases in between. Germline CDR1 reads GTSNPN; CDR2 reads SVGIG (reference sequence). The CDR3 length is 16 residues. The CDR3 loop reads CAWSVGLGPSNQPQHF. The CDR3 nucleotides are TGTGCCTGGAGTGTAGGTTTGGGCCCCAGCAATCAGCCCCAGCATTTT.

The chain is built from TRBV7-2 and TRBJ1-6; 7 positions match TRBD1. Germline assignment: CDR1 SGHTA and CDR2 FQGNSA. Trimming removed 3 bases from V and 9 bases from J; junction bases left unmatched: 11. The CDR3 spans 16 residues. CDR3 sequence: CASSFQRQGSRSPLHF. The CDR3 DNA sequence: TGTGCCAGCAGCTTCCAAAGACAGGGTAGTCGTTCACCCCTCCACTTT. Full variable domain (missing parts from reference TRBV7-2 and TRBJ1-6): GAGVSQSPSNKVTEKGKDVELRCDPISGHTALYWYRQSLGQGLEFLIYFQGNSAPDKSGLPSDRFSAERTGGSVSTLTIQRTQQEDSAVYLCASSFQRQGSRSPLHFGNGTRLTVT.

The table lists this clone with a count of one. The V gene is TRBV7-9, the J gene TRBJ1-5, with 11 bases aligning to TRBD1. The CDR3 length is 16 residues. Trimming at V came to 2 bases and at J to 3 bases, leaving 3 bases not matched to a gene. Looked up from germline, CDR1 is SEHNR and CDR2 is FQNEAQ (reference sequence). The CDR3 region has the DNA TGTGCCAGCAGCTTAACTGGACAGGGGGCCAATCAGCCCCAGCATTTT. Translating gives CASSLTGQGANQPQHF.

The chain employs TRBV19 and TRBJ2-2; a possible D gene is TRBD1 (5 bases). CDR3 length: 14 amino acids. Germline V CDR1 and CDR2: LNHDA, SQIVND (reference sequence). V shed 7 bases and J shed 1 base, with 10 bases lying between them. The CDR3 coding sequence is TGTGCCAGTAAGGGCAGGGAGAACACCGGGGAGCTGTTTTTT. Its translation is CASKGRENTGELFF.

The chain is built from TRBV7-2 and TRBJ2-7, with D maybe TRBD2 (6 bases). The V gene lost 5 bases and the J gene lost 2 bases, with 10 bases spanning the gap. Per germline, CDR1 SGHTA and CDR2 FQGNSA. There are 13 residues in the CDR3. The CDR3 nucleotides read TGTGCCAGCAGCCCCCGGAGGGCCTACGAGCAGTACTTC. Protein: CASSPRRAYEQYF.

The CDR3 region is CASSLGPLPANTGELFF. The CDR3 DNA follows: TGCGCCAGCAGCTTGGGTCCCCTTCCCGCGAACACCGGGGAGCTGTTTTTT. This chain connects TRBV5-1 to TRBJ2-2; no clear D. V gave up 0 bases and J gave up 0 bases, with 12 bases separating them. The CDR3 is made up of 17 amino acids. Germline CDR1 reads SGHRS; CDR2 reads YFSETQ.

V and J are TRBV7-2 and TRBJ1-5; the D gene is possibly TRBD1 (5 bases). Germline-derived CDR1 and CDR2 are SGHTA and FQGNSA. The V gene lost 5 bases and the J gene lost 9 bases, with 11 bases spanning the gap. This CDR3 has 12 residues. CDR3 amino acids: CASSPPGGPQHF. The CDR3 DNA is TGTGCCAGCAGCCCGCCCGGGGGGCCCCAGCATTTT.

The CDR3 protein is CASTPGQGTGTSNQPQHF. Written as DNA, the CDR3 is TGTGCCAGTACTCCGGGACAGGGAACCGGTACAAGCAATCAGCCCCAGCATTTT. The chain couples TRBV19 to TRBJ1-5; 9 bases match TRBD1. The V gene's germline CDR1 is LNHDA and CDR2 SQIVND (reference sequence). This CDR3 has 18 residues. The V and J ends lost 7 bases and 1 base, in that order; junction bases with no gene match: 14.

This sequence joins TRBV27 and TRBJ1-5; tentative D call: TRBD1 (6 bases). This CDR3 has 17 amino acids. The ends were cut back, 5 bases at V and 4 bases at J, with 21 bases in the middle. Germline V lookup: CDR1 MNHEY, CDR2 SMNVEV (reference sequence). Written as DNA, the CDR3 is TGTGCCAGCAGTCGAAAGTGGGGGCCAGTAGCAAATCAGCCCCAGCATTTT. It codes for CASSRKWGPVANQPQHF.

The chain links TRBV6-6 to TRBJ2-5, with D maybe TRBD1 (6 bases). V gave up 2 bases and J gave up 5 bases, with 18 bases separating them. Germline CDR1 MNHNY, CDR2 SVGAGI (reference sequence). This CDR3 region has 16 residues. The CDR3 here is CASSYGQQGLSETQYF. The CDR3 DNA reads TGTGCCAGCAGTTACGGACAACAGGGTTTGTCGGAGACCCAGTACTTC.

The chain recombines TRBV5-1 with TRBJ2-7; TRBD2 aligns across 11 bases. The V and J ends lost 0 bases and 6 bases, in that order; junction bases with no gene match: 5. Looked up from germline, CDR1 is SGHRS and CDR2 is YFSETQ. The CDR3 runs 15 residues. As DNA, the CDR3 is TGCGCCAGCAGCTTGGGTAGCGGGGGGGCGGTCGAGCAGTACTTC. Its protein is CASSLGSGGAVEQYF.

V gene TRBV13 combines with J gene TRBJ1-1; 7 positions match TRBD1. V shed 5 bases and J 4 bases; nucleotides not matched to a gene: 10. Germline CDR1 and CDR2: PRHDT and FYEKMQ (reference sequence). The CDR3 sequence is 15 residues long. Here the CDR3 reads CASSPRQGLATEAFF. The CDR3 DNA reads TGTGCCAGCAGCCCTCGACAGGGACTGGCCACTGAAGCTTTCTTT.

This rearrangement joins TRBV7-8 to TRBJ2-6; unclear D gene. Germline V gene lookup returns CDR1 SGHVS and CDR2 FQNEAQ. The CDR3 spans 17 residues. V lost 2 bases, J lost 0 bases, and 11 bases lay in between. CDR3: CASSLRRSSSGANVLTF. CDR3 nucleotide sequence: TGTGCCAGCAGCTTAAGGAGAAGTAGCTCTGGGGCCAACGTCCTGACTTTC.

The chain couples TRBV5-1 to TRBJ1-2; 12 bases are a match to TRBD1. Per germline, CDR1 SGHRS and CDR2 YFSETQ. After removal of 6 bases from V and 8 bases from J, the junction contained 8 bases not matched to a gene. This CDR3 is 14 amino acids long. The chain's CDR3 is CASNPGQGAWGYTF. As DNA, the CDR3 is TGCGCCAGCAACCCGGGACAGGGGGCTTGGGGCTACACCTTC.

J is TRBJ2-7 and V is TRBV19, with 9 positions matching TRBD1. The junction had 7 bases not matched to a gene; V was cut back by 7 bases and J by 3 bases. This CDR3 has 14 amino acids. CDR1 LNHDA and CDR2 SQIVND come from the germline V gene (reference sequence). CDR3 DNA sequence: TGTGCCAGTAAACCGGACAGGGGATACTACGAGCAGTACTTC. Protein: CASKPDRGYYEQYF.

This rearrangement joins TRBV27 to TRBJ2-7, with 7 bases aligning to TRBD2. V gave up 6 bases and J gave up 5 bases; unmatched junction bases: 10. Germline V lookup: CDR1 MNHEY, CDR2 SMNVEV (reference sequence). The CDR3 is 14 amino acids. DNA of the CDR3: TGTGCCAGCAGAGGGACTAATGTCCCGGACGAGCAGTACTTC. Encoded protein: CASRGTNVPDEQYF.

This chain links TRBV11-1 with TRBJ1-1; weak D call: TRBD1 (6 bases). Germline V gene sequence: CDR1 SGHAT, CDR2 FQDESV (reference sequence). Deletions cut 5 bases from V and 1 base from J, with 14 bases between. This CDR3 contains 15 residues. For the CDR3, the DNA is TGTGCCAGCAGCCCCCGCGGACAGCCGAACACTGAAGCTTTCTTT. It translates to CASSPRGQPNTEAFF.

CDR3 loop: CASSPVIREMNTEAFF. DNA for the CDR3: TGTGCCAGCAGCCCCGTGATCAGGGAAATGAACACTGAAGCTTTCTTT. The chain combines TRBV5-4 with TRBJ1-1; TRBD1 is a possible D gene (5 bases). Trimming stripped 4 bases from V and 0 bases from J, with 16 bases between. CDR1 and CDR2 from the germline V gene are SGHNT and YYREEE (reference sequence). The CDR3 loop spans 16 amino acids.

In its sample, this clone was seen a few times. The chain is built from TRBV28 and TRBJ2-1, with TRBD1 as a possible D gene (6 bases). Germline-derived CDR1 and CDR2 are MDHEN and SYDVKM. This CDR3 has 19 amino acids. V dropped 4 bases and J dropped 2 bases, with 24 bases sitting between them. In DNA form, the CDR3 reads TGTGCCAGCAGTTACGGGACACCCGTTGGGGGTAGAACCTACAATGAGCAGTTCTTC. Its translation: CASSYGTPVGGRTYNEQFF.

V usage is TRBV19 and J usage is TRBJ1-1; 10 bases fit TRBD1. Germline values: CDR1 LNHDA, CDR2 SQIVND (reference sequence). The CDR3 runs to 16 residues. The trim removed 2 bases at V and 5 bases at J, leaving 8 bases unmatched. The CDR3 nucleotides read TGTGCCAGTAGTATAAGGAGGACAGGGGGAAATACTGAAGCTTTCTTT. This codes for CASSIRRTGGNTEAFF.

This sequence joins TRBV14 and TRBJ1-1; D is perhaps TRBD1 (6 bases). Germline assignment: CDR1 SGHDN and CDR2 FVKESK. CDR3 length: 14 amino acids. Trimming pared 7 bases from V and 2 bases from J, leaving 14 bases between. The CDR3 nucleotides read TGTGCCAGCAAGAGGGGGACGGATAACACTGAAGCTTTCTTT. Amino acids: CASKRGTDNTEAFF.

The gene calls are TRBV5-1 and TRBJ2-1; 14 bases match TRBD2. V dropped 3 bases and J dropped 1; count of bases not matched to a gene: 12. Germline assignment: CDR1 SGHRS and CDR2 YFSETQ. There are 20 residues in the CDR3. CDR3 in DNA: TGCGCCAGCAGCTCCAAGGGGACTAGCGGGGGCTCGGGTTCCTACAATGAGCAGTTCTTC. It encodes CASSSKGTSGGSGSYNEQFF.

CDR3: CASSPEIRPDYGYTF. For the CDR3, the DNA is TGTGCCAGCTCACCAGAGATTCGTCCGGACTATGGCTACACCTTC. The rearrangement joins TRBV18 to TRBJ1-2; no firm D call. The germline V gene encodes CDR1 KGHSH and CDR2 LQKENI. V was clipped by 2 bases and J by 3 bases, with 13 bases between them. This CDR3 contains 15 residues.

This clone came up once. The chain recombines TRBV7-6 with TRBJ2-2; 7 positions match TRBD2. Germline V lookup: CDR1 SGHVS, CDR2 FNYEAQ. Trimming at V came to 6 bases and at J to 0 bases, leaving 10 bases not matched to a gene. The CDR3 consists of 17 residues. CDR3 sequence: CASSQKRGSPNTGELFF. In DNA, the CDR3 is TGTGCCAGCAGTCAAAAACGCGGGAGTCCGAACACCGGGGAGCTGTTTTTT.

The genes are TRBV5-1 and TRBJ1-5; D possibly corresponds to TRBD1 (6 bases). This CDR3 is 16 amino acids long. CDR1 is SGHRS and CDR2 is YFSETQ in the germline V gene. Trimming left V 0 bases short and J 0 bases short, with 10 bases between. DNA for the CDR3: TGCGCCAGCAGCTTGGGGGCAGGGGATAGCAATCAGCCCCAGCATTTT. It is translated as CASSLGAGDSNQPQHF.

J is TRBJ2-7 and V is TRBV3-1 (or the pseudogene TRBV3-2), with D possibly TRBD1 on 5 matching bases. The CDR3 is made up of 14 amino acids. Germline CDR1 is LGHDT and CDR2 is YNNKEL (reference sequence). The V end was cut by 5 bases, the J end by 2 bases, with 13 bases between. This chain's CDR3 is CASSYKGYTYEQYF. The CDR3 DNA reads as TGTGCCAGCAGCTATAAGGGGTACACCTACGAGCAGTACTTC.

The gene calls are TRBV5-1 and TRBJ2-1, with a possible D match to TRBD1 (6 bases). Germline CDR1 and CDR2: SGHRS and YFSETQ. This CDR3 contains 17 residues. V was pared by 4 bases and J by 1 base, with 18 bases between. The CDR3 region has the DNA TGCGCCAGCAGCCAAGTCAGGGGCTCGCCATCCTACAATGAGCAGTTCTTC. This encodes CASSQVRGSPSYNEQFF.

The V and J genes are TRBV6-5 and TRBJ1-1; TRBD1 is a possible D gene (6 bases). The germline V gene encodes CDR1 MNHEY and CDR2 SVGAGI. The V and J ends lost 3 bases and 5 bases respectively, with 19 bases between them. This CDR3 has 16 amino acids. CDR3 residues: CASSYTSGGLGTEAFF. CDR3 nucleotide sequence: TGTGCCAGCAGTTATACGAGTGGGGGCTTGGGAACTGAAGCTTTCTTT.

The V gene is TRBV7-2, the J gene TRBJ2-7; D may be TRBD1 (6 bases). Germline-derived CDR1 and CDR2 are SGHTA and FQGNSA. The CDR3 runs to 14 residues. V dropped 5 bases and J dropped 2 bases, with 13 bases sitting between them. The CDR3 protein is CASSLGQTPYEQYF. The CDR3 DNA follows: TGTGCCAGCAGCCTCGGACAGACCCCCTACGAGCAGTACTTC.